This TCR beta chain stems from a study of shared clonotypes between healthy human individuals. V lost 3 bases and J lost 4; bases outside the gene matches: 5. CDR3 length equals 13 residues. Germline-derived CDR1 and CDR2 are SQVTM and ANQGSEA. This clone was seen just once. Every donor was a Caucasian adult from Nashville, Tennessee. This table comes from immunoSEQ multiplex PCR, and its TCRdb copy is limited to in-frame clones, with some not included. The repertoire has about 1 million clones, approximately 70% of them found once; the top ten carry approximately 1.5%. The rearrangement joins TRBV29-1 to TRBJ2-7; 8 nucleotides line up with TRBD1. The receptor was isolated from a young man in good health. The sample comprised memory CD4+ T cells sorted from blood. Regarding subset: CD45RA-negative fraction. The CDR3 is CSVEGRGQYEQYF. As DNA, the CDR3 is TGCAGCGTTGAGGGCAGGGGGCAATACGAGCAGTACTTC.